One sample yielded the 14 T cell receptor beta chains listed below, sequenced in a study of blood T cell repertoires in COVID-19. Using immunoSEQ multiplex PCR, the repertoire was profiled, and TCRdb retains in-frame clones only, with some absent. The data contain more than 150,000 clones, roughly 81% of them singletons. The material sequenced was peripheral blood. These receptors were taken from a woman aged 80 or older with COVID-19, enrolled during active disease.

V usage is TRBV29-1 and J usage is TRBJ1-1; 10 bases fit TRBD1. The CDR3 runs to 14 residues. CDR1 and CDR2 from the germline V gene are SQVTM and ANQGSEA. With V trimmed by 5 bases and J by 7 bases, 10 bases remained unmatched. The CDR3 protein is CSVSGPGQGIEAFF. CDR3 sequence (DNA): TGCAGCGTTTCTGGGCCGGGACAGGGGATTGAAGCTTTCTTT.

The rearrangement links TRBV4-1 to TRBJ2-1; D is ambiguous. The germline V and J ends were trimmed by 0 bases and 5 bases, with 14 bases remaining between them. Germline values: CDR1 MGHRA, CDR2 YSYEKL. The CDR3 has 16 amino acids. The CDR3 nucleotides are TGCGCCAGCAGCCAAGATAGACTGGGTCGGAACAATGAGCAGTTCTTC. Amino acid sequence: CASSQDRLGRNNEQFF.

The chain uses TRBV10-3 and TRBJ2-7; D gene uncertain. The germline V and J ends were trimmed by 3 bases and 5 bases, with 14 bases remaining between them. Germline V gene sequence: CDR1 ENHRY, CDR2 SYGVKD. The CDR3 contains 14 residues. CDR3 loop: CAISETALVHEQYF. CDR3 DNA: TGTGCCATCAGTGAAACGGCTCTAGTCCACGAGCAGTACTTC.

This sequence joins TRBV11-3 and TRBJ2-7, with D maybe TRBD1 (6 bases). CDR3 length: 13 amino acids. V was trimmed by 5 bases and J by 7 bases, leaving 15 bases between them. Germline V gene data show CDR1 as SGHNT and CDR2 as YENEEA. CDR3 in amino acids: CASSQIQGGEQYF. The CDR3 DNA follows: TGTGCCAGCAGCCAAATACAGGGCGGGGAGCAGTACTTC. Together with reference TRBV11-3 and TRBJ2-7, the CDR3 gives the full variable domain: EAGVVQSPRYKIIEKKQPVAFWCNPISGHNTLYWYLQNLGQGPELLIRYENEEAVDDSQLPKDRFSAERLKGVDSTLKIQPAELGDSAVYLCASSQIQGGEQYFGPGTRLTVT.

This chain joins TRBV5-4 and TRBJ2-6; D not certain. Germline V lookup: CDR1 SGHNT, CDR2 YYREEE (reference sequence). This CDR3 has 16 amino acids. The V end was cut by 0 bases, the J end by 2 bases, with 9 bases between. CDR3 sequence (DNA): TGTGCCAGCAGCTTGGCGCCTGCTACTGGGGCCAACGTCCTGACTTTC. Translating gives CASSLAPATGANVLTF. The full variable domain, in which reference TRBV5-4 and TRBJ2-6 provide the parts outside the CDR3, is ETGVTQSPTHLIKTRGQQVTLRCSSQSGHNTVSWYQQALGQGPQFIFQYYREEENGRGNFPPRFSGLQFPNYSSELNVNALELDDSALYLCASSLAPATGANVLTFGAGSRLTVL.

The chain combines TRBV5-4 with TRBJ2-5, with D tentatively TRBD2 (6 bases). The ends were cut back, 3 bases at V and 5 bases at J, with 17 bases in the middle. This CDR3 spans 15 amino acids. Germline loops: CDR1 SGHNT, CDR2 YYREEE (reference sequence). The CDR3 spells CASSSALLALETQYF. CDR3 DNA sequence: TGTGCCAGCAGCTCGGCCCTCCTAGCGCTGGAGACCCAGTACTTC.

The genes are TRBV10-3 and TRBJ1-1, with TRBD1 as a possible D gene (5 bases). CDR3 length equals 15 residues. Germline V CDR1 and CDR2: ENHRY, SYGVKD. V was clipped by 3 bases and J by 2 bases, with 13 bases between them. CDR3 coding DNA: TGTGCCATCAGTGAAGGCGGCAGGGTAAACACTGAAGCTTTCTTT. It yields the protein CAISEGGRVNTEAFF.

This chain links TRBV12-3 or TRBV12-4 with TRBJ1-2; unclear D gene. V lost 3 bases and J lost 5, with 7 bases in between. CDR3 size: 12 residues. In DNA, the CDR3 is TGTGCCAGCAGTTTCTTACGGTATGGCTACACCTTC. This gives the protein CASSFLRYGYTF.

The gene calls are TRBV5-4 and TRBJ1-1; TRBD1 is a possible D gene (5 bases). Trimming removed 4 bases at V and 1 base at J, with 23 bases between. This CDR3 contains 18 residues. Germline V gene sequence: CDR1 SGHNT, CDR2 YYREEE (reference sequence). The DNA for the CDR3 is TGTGCCAGCAGCCCGGAGGGCAGACAGAGAGGTCGGAACACTGAAGCTTTCTTT. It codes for CASSPEGRQRGRNTEAFF.

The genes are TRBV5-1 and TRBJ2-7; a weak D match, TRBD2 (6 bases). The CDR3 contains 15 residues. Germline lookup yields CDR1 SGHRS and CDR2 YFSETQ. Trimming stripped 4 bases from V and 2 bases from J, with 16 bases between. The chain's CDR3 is CASSLGSGQTYEQYF. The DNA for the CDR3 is TGCGCCAGCAGCCTAGGAAGCGGGCAGACCTACGAGCAGTACTTC.

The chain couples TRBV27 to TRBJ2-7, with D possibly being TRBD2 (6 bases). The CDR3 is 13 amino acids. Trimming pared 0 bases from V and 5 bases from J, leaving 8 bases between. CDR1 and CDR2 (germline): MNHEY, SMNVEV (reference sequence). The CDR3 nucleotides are TGTGCCAGCAGTTTATCCGGGGGAGACGAGCAGTACTTC. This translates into CASSLSGGDEQYF.

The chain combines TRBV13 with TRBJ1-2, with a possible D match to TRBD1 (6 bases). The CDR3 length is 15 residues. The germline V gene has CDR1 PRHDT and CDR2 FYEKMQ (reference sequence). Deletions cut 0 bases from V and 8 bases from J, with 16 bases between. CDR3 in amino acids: CASSLGTGPSAGYTF. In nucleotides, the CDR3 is TGTGCCAGCAGCTTAGGGACAGGTCCGTCGGCAGGCTACACCTTC.

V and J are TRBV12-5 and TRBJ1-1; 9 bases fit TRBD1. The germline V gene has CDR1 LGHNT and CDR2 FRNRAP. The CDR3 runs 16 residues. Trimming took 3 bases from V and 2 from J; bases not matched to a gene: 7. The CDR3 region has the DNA TGTGCTAGTGGTTTTGGCACCACAGGGGGCAACACTGAAGCTTTCTTT. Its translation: CASGFGTTGGNTEAFF.

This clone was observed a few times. In nucleotides, the CDR3 is TGCGCCAGCAGCTTAGGACAGGCCTTATACGAGCAGTACTTC. Translating it yields CASSLGQALYEQYF. The V call is TRBV5-1, the J call TRBJ2-7, with 7 bases fitting TRBD1. The germline V gene encodes CDR1 SGHRS and CDR2 YFSETQ. The CDR3 contains 14 residues. V lost 2 bases, J lost 4 bases, and 6 bases stayed unmatched.